One TCR beta chain is described in this entry. This receptor's antigen is unknown. It has no much larger one-base neighbor in the sample; base qualities were not kept. TCRbeta CDR3 regions were amplified from genomic DNA by means of the immunoSEQ Assay, a bias-controlled multiplex PCR. Under the source paper's analysis protocol: Nucleated cell counts per sample were estimated from amplification of reference gene primers within the assay. To quantify the absolute abundance of each unique TCRbeta CDR3 rearrangement, sequence reads were collapsed and filtered. Productive Simpson clonality was computed per sample as the square root of Simpson's diversity index over productive rearrangements. TCRdb limited this immuneACCESS table to in-frame rearrangements with V and J called. A share of clones is missing; checked studies link under half to unresolved V genes, and the rest is unexplained. That table furnishes V, J and clone size, whereas the DNA furnished D and trimming. This sample comprises roughly 86,000 clones, about four fifths of them detected only once. The leading ten clones occupy 6.3% of the sample.

This specimen belongs to a study of blood T cell repertoires in COVID-19 (dated by TCRdb to the early 2020s). Looking at the study overall: Samples covering the acute and convalescent phases of COVID-19 were provided by collaborators in the United States, Italy and Spain. HLA class I and class II types, where available, came from metadata supplied by the sample provider rather than from assay-based typing. Samples came from the ongoing ImmuneRACE study (first 160 participants) plus 1,254 subjects from 6 global collaborators. Nearly every sample came with metadata listing a de-identified subject ID, COVID-19 status, age in years and sex. A freely available public database, intended as a resource for researchers studying the immune response to SARS-CoV-2, is where the repertoires were released. The material from the prospective study consisted of cDNA or gDNA derived from T cells, B-cell-depleted T cells, or PBMCs. Deeply sampled blood TCRbeta repertoires from subjects exposed to, actively infected with, or recovered from COVID-19 were included in the dataset.

Whole blood was collected in K2EDTA tubes by collaborating institutions according to the institutions' own protocols. For TCRbeta analysis, collaborators shipped samples as frozen whole blood, isolated PBMCs, or DNA extracted from either of those sample types. Here is what the overall study found, with its caveats: The amount of clinical and demographic metadata varied by source and participant and was provided uncurated.

CDR3 length: 12 amino acids, cysteine to phenylalanine. The entry retains the CDR3 DNA only, 36 bases that are in frame from base 1. The trim is 3 bases for V and 8 bases for J, with a gap of 10 bases between the germline ends. Reading the germline V gene (reference sequence) gives CDR1 MNHEY and CDR2 SMNVEV. The V and J segments used are TRBV27 and TRBJ1-2, with the D gene not confidently named. Specimen: peripheral blood. The origin of this receptor is a man between 60 and 75 years old with acute or convalescent COVID-19. The CDR3 protein is CASSFPGGGYTF. In nucleotide form, the sequence is TGTGCCAGCAGTTTCCCGGGCGGGGGCTACACCTTC.